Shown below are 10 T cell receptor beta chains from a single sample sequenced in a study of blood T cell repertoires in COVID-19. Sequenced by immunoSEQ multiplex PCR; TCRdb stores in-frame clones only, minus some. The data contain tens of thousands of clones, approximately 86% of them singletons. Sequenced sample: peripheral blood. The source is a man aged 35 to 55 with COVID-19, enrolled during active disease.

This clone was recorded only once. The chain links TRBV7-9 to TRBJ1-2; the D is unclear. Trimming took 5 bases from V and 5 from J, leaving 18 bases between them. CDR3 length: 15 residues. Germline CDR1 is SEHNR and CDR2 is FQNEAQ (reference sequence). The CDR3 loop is CASSRWTSPSYGYTF. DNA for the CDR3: TGTGCCAGCAGCCGATGGACTTCCCCTAGTTATGGCTACACCTTC.

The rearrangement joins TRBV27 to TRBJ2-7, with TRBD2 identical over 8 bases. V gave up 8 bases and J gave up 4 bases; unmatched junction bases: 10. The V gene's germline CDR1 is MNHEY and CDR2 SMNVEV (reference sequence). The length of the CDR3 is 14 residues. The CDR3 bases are TGTGCCAGCGCCCGCAGCGGGAGTGGGTACGAGCAGTACTTC. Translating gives CASARSGSGYEQYF.

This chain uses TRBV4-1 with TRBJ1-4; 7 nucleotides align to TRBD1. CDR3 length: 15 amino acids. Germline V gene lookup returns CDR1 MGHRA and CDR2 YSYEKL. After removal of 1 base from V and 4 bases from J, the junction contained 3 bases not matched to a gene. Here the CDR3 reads CASSQAGGVNEKLFF. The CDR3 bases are TGCGCCAGCAGCCAAGCAGGGGGAGTTAATGAAAAACTGTTTTTT.

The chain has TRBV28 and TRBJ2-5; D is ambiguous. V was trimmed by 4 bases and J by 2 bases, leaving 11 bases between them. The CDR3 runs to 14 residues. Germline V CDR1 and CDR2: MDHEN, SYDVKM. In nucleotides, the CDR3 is TGTGCCAGCAGTTCGTCGAACATGCAAGAGACCCAGTACTTC. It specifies CASSSSNMQETQYF.

CDR3 loop: CASSPNSGGRNTIYF. The DNA of the CDR3 is TGTGCCAGCTCACCCAATTCGGGAGGGAGAAACACCATATATTTT. The rearrangement uses TRBV18 and TRBJ1-3; D remains unclear. Trimming pared 3 bases from V and 5 bases from J, leaving 14 bases between. CDR1 is KGHSH, CDR2 LQKENI, per germline. The CDR3 contains 15 residues.

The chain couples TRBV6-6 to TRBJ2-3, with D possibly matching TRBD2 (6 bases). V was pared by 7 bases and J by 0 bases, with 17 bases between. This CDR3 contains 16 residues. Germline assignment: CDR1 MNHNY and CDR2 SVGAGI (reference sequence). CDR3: CASTTGISGSTDTQYF. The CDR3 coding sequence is TGTGCCAGCACCACCGGCATTAGCGGCAGCACAGATACGCAGTATTTT.

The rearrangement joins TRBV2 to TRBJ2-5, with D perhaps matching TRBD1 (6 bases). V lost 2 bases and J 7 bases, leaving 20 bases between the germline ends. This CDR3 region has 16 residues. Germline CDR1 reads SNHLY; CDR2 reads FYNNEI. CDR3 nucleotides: TGTGCCAGCAGTGAATTTCTGGGGGCGGCGGTTAGGACCCAGTACTTC. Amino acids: CASSEFLGAAVRTQYF.

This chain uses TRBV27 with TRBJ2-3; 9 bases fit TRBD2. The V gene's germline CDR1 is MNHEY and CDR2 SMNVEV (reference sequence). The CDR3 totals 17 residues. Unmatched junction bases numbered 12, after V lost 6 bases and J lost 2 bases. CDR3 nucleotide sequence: TGTGCCAGCAGACTCGAGGTAGCGGGAGTCGTCACAGATACGCAGTATTTT. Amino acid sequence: CASRLEVAGVVTDTQYF.

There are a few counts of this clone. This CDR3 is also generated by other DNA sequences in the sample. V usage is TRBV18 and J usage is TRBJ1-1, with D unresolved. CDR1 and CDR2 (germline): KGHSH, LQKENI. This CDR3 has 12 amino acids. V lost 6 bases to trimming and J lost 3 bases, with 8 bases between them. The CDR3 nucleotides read TGTGCCAGCTCTCTCCTTGACACTGAAGCTTTCTTT. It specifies CASSLLDTEAFF. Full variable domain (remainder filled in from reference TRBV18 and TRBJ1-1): NAGVMQNPRHLVRRRGQEARLRCSPMKGHSHVYWYRQLPEEGLKFMVYLQKENIIDESGMPKERFSAEFPKEGPSILRIQQVVRGDSAAYFCASSLLDTEAFFGQGTRLTVV.

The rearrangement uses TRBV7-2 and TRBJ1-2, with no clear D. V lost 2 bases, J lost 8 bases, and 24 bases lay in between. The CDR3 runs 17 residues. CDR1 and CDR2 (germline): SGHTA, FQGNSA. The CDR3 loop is CASSLLGLQSANGGYTF. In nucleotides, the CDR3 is TGTGCCAGCAGCTTATTGGGTCTGCAGTCGGCCAACGGGGGCTACACCTTC.